The next 15 T cell receptor beta chains were all read from a single sample in a study of T-cell reconstitution after alpha-beta-depleted transplantation in children. Construction of the TCRbeta library involved unique molecular identifiers. MiXCR, run by TCRdb on the PCR reads, gives a single entry per CDR3 protein. The repertoire holds 200,000 to 300,000 distinct CDR3 sequences, around 12% seen once, with around 2.5% in the top ten. Source: PBMCs from the stem cell graft donor, taken from the stem cell graft. The receptors shown here come from a human donor who donated a stem cell graft to a child with acute lymphoblastic leukemia.

In its sample, this clonotype was seen many times. V gene TRBV6-1 combines with J gene TRBJ2-6, with D perhaps TRBD1 (6 bases). CDR3 size: 15 residues. With 6 bases removed from V and 1 base from J, the gap between germline ends came to 10 bases. CDR1 MNHNS and CDR2 SASEGT come from the germline V gene. The CDR3 DNA reads as TGTGCCAGCAGAATGGACAGATCTGGGGCCAACGTCCTGACTTTC. It translates to CASRMDRSGANVLTF.

V is TRBV15 and J is TRBJ1-5; D remains ambiguous. V was trimmed by 5 bases and J by 6 bases, leaving 14 bases between them. This CDR3 is built from 14 residues. Germline values: CDR1 LNHNV, CDR2 YYDKDF (reference sequence). The CDR3: CATSQGDSGQPQHF. The CDR3, as DNA: TGTGCCACCAGCCAAGGAGACTCCGGTCAGCCCCAGCATTTT.

At least ten counts were recorded for this clonotype. The V gene is TRBV27, the J gene TRBJ2-1; D could derive from TRBD1 or TRBD2 (6 bases each). The V end was cut by 0 bases, the J end by 3 bases, with 12 bases between. The length of the CDR3 is 16 residues. Germline values: CDR1 MNHEY, CDR2 SMNVEV (reference sequence). DNA of the CDR3: TGTGCCAGCAGTTTATCGAGGGGGGAGTTCTACAATGAGCAGTTCTTC. It is translated as CASSLSRGEFYNEQFF.

This clonotype showed up many times. V usage is TRBV2 and J usage is TRBJ2-1; D call uncertain. Germline-derived CDR1 and CDR2 are SNHLY and FYNNEI. CDR3 size: 15 residues. Trimming cost V 5 bases and J 3 bases, with 14 bases left between them. The CDR3 nucleotides are TGTGCCAGCAGTACATACTACTCCAGCTACAATGAGCAGTTCTTC. Translation gives CASSTYYSSYNEQFF.

This clonotype was found many times. This chain uses TRBV5-1 with TRBJ2-1; D uncertain. Per germline, CDR1 SGHRS and CDR2 YFSETQ. This CDR3 has 13 amino acids. Trimming took off 0 bases at V and 12 bases at J, with 13 bases between the two ends. CDR3 coding DNA: TGCGCCAGCAGCTTGGGTTTCCAAAGGGTGCAGTTCTTC. Amino acids: CASSLGFQRVQFF.

This clonotype has at least ten counts. CDR3 sequence: CATSRGGGNSGNTIYF. CDR3 coding DNA: TGTGCCACCAGCAGAGGGGGAGGAAACTCTGGAAACACCATATATTTT. V gene TRBV15 combines with J gene TRBJ1-3; no firm D call. Germline V CDR1 and CDR2: LNHNV, YYDKDF (reference sequence). Trimming removed 1 base at V and 0 bases at J, with 10 bases between. The CDR3 has 16 residues.

The V call is TRBV7-8, the J call TRBJ2-7; the match to TRBD1 covers 8 bases. CDR3 length: 15 amino acids. Germline CDR1 reads SGHVS; CDR2 reads FQNEAQ. V lost 5 bases to trimming and J lost 3 bases; unmatched junction nucleotides: 9. CDR3 nucleotide sequence: TGTGCCAGCAGCCCATTCGGACAGGGACACTACGAGCAGTACTTC. It translates to CASSPFGQGHYEQYF.

The table lists this clonotype with many counts. CDR3 DNA sequence: TGCAGTGCTGGGCAGTACAATGAGCAGTTCTTC. As protein: CSAGQYNEQFF. This chain joins TRBV20-1 and TRBJ2-1, with D unclear. This CDR3 comprises 11 residues. The V end lost 5 bases, the J end lost 4 bases, and 6 bases lay between the germline ends. Looked up from germline, CDR1 is DFQATT and CDR2 is SNEGSKA (reference sequence).

In this sample, this clonotype turned up many times. This sequence joins TRBV7-3 and TRBJ2-1; TRBD2 agrees at 7 bases. CDR1 and CDR2 (germline): SGHTA, FQGTGA. The CDR3 runs 15 residues. Trimming cost V 4 bases and J 3 bases; bases outside gene matches: 6. The CDR3, as DNA: TGTGCCAGCAGCTCCGAAGCGGGATACTACAATGAGCAGTTCTTC. It is translated as CASSSEAGYYNEQFF.

This clonotype has ten or more counts. The V and J genes are TRBV9 and TRBJ2-7; TRBD2 matches 7 bases. The germline CDR1 and CDR2 sequences are SGDLS and YYNGEE. J was trimmed by 4 bases and V by 0 bases; bases with no gene match: 4. CDR3 length: 14 amino acids. DNA for the CDR3: TGTGCCAGCAGCGTAGAAGGTAGCGGGTACGAGCAGTACTTC. Residues: CASSVEGSGYEQYF.

The sample holds many counts of this clonotype. The chain is built from TRBV9 and TRBJ1-4; tentative D call: TRBD1 (6 bases). Germline CDR1 is SGDLS and CDR2 is YYNGEE. The CDR3 is 11 amino acids. The V end lost 3 bases, the J end lost 14 bases, and 11 bases lay between the germline ends. CDR3 nucleotides: TGTGCCAGCAGCGCGGGGGGACATCTGTTTTTT. It codes for CASSAGGHLFF.

Ten or more counts support this clonotype. The rearrangement uses TRBV12-3 or TRBV12-4 and TRBJ2-3, with D unresolved. The CDR3 contains 12 residues. V was shortened by 6 bases and J by 1 base, with 5 bases between the two germline ends. CDR3 bases: TGTGCCAGCAGCCCGGGCACAGATACGCAGTATTTT. Amino acids: CASSPGTDTQYF.

This clonotype was detected ten times or more. The J gene is TRBJ2-1, the V gene TRBV28; a possible D gene is TRBD2 (5 bases). Germline values: CDR1 MDHEN, CDR2 SYDVKM. There are 13 residues in the CDR3. V was pared by 3 bases and J by 7 bases, with 10 bases between. CDR3 residues: CASSLGWRNEQFF. CDR3 bases: TGTGCCAGCAGTTTGGGGTGGAGGAATGAGCAGTTCTTC.

The table lists this clonotype with many counts. The rearrangement joins TRBV19 to TRBJ1-5; TRBD1 is a possible D gene (5 bases). Germline lookup yields CDR1 LNHDA and CDR2 SQIVND (reference sequence). Deletions cut 7 bases from V and 3 bases from J, with 10 bases between. This CDR3 is 13 amino acids long. The CDR3 coding sequence is TGTGCCAGTAACAAGGGGACCAATCAGCCCCAGCATTTT. Translating it yields CASNKGTNQPQHF.

This clonotype appeared many times. This chain joins TRBV29-1 and TRBJ2-2, with no clear D. Germline V lookup: CDR1 SQVTM, CDR2 ANQGSEA. The V end lost 0 bases, the J end lost 1 base, and 6 bases lay between the germline ends. The CDR3 runs to 14 residues. The CDR3 sequence: CSVEEDGNTGELFF. For the CDR3, the DNA is TGCAGCGTTGAAGAAGACGGGAACACCGGGGAGCTGTTTTTT.